This TCR beta chain was identified in a study of CD8 T cells in ankylosing spondylitis. Making the TCR beta libraries involved quantitative 5'-RACE with molecular barcodes. TCRdb re-derived calls from the 5' RACE reads in MiXCR, one entry per CDR3 protein. The sample gives 200,000 to 300,000 distinct CDR3 sequences, 32% of which show up once; 4% to 5.5% is in the top ten. The CDR3 sequence is 12 residues long. V was cut by 5 bases and J by 3 bases, with 8 bases left in between. Germline CDR1 is DFQATT and CDR2 is SNEGSKA (reference sequence). Points from the study as a whole: Earlier authors reported some of these motif variants in reactive arthritis synovial fluid and blood. There was a TCR beta motif, made of 7 or 8 highly homologous variants, that appeared characteristic of ankylosing spondylitis blood. Disease-linked clones, CD8+, were relatively rare in peripheral blood.

Remarks on this clonotype: The antigen is not known.

This chain links TRBV20-1 with TRBJ2-4; unclear D gene. Sequencing was done on a sample of blood, either unsorted or a sorted T cell fraction (not recorded which). This TCR was recovered from a male donor with ankylosing spondylitis or in good health (not recorded which). The CDR3 here is CSAPPIKNIQYF. The CDR3 DNA reads as TGCAGTGCTCCCCCGATCAAAAACATTCAGTACTTC.